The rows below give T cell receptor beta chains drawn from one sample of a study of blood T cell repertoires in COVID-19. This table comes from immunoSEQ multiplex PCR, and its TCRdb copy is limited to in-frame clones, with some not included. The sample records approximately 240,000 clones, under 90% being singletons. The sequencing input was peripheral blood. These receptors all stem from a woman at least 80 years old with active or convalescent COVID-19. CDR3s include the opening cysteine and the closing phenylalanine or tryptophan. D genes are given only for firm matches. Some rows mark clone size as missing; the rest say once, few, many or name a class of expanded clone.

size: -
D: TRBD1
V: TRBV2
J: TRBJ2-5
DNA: TGTGCCAGCAGTGCGGACAGGGGGCGACAAGAGACCCAGTACTTC
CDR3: CASSADRGRQETQYF

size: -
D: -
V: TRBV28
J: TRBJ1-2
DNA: TGTGCCAGCAGTTTAGGGGATGACCGGGGTCTATACTATGGCTACACCTTC
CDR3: CASSLGDDRGLYYGYTF

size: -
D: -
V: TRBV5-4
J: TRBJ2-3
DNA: TGTGCCAGCAGCTTGGGACTAGTTCTCACAGATACGCAGTATTTT
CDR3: CASSLGLVLTDTQYF

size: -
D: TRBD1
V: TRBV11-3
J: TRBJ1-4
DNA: TGTGCCAGCAGCCGTGGACAGGCGGAAAAACTGTTTTTT
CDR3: CASSRGQAEKLFF

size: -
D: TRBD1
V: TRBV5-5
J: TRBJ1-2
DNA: TGTGCCAGCAGCCAGGGGGCTGGCGGCTACACCTTC
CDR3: CASSQGAGGYTF

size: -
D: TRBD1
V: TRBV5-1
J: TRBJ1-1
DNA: TGCGCCAGCAGCAACAGGGGGCCCAGCGGCACTGAAGCTTTCTTT
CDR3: CASSNRGPSGTEAFF

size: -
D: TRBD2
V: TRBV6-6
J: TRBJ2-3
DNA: TGTGCCAGCAGTCTCCGACGGACTAGCGGGAGCACAGATACGCAGTATTTT
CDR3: CASSLRRTSGSTDTQYF

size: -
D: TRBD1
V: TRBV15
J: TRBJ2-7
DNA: TGTGCCACCAGCAGAGACCTTACAGGGGGAACCTCCTACGAGCAGTACTTC
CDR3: CATSRDLTGGTSYEQYF

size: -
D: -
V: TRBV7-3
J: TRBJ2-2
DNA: TGTGCCAGCAGCTTAGCTGCAGGGAACACCGGGGAGCTGTTTTTT
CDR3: CASSLAAGNTGELFF

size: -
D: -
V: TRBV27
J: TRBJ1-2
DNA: TGTGCCAGCAGTTTATTGGGGGCGACGAACTATGGCTACACCTTC
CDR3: CASSLLGATNYGYTF

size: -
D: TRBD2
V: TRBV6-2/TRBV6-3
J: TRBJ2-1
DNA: TGTGCCAGCAGTTACGGGAGGGCTTCCTACAATGAGCAGTTCTTC
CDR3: CASSYGRASYNEQFF

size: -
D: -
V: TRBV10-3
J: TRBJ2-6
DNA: TGTGCCATCAGGCAGGGGAACGGGGCCAACGTCCTGACTTTC
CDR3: CAIRQGNGANVLTF

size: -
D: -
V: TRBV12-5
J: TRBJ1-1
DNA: TGTGCTAGTGGTTTGAGTTCCTCGAGCGTTAAAGCTTTCTTT
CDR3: CASGLSSSSVKAFF

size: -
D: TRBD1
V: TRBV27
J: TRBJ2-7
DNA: TGTGCCAGCAGTTCACACAGGGGTCCCTACGAGCAGTACTTC
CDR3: CASSSHRGPYEQYF

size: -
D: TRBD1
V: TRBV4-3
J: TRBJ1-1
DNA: TGCGCCAGCAGCTTGGGACAGGGGGGAGATGAAGCTTTCTTT
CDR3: CASSLGQGGDEAFF

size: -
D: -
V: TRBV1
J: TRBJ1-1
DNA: TGCACCAGCAGCCAAGTAAAGCAGGTCCTTACTGAAGCTTTCTTT
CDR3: CTSSQVKQVLTEAFF

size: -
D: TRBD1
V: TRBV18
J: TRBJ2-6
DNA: TGTGCCAGCTCACCAAACAGGGGATTCAGCGGGGCCAACGTCCTGACTTTC
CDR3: CASSPNRGFSGANVLTF

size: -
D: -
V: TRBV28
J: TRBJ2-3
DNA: TGTGCCAGCAGTTTTAGCCGCCCCGGGATCAGTTCCACCACAGATACGCAGTATTTT
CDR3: CASSFSRPGISSTTDTQYF

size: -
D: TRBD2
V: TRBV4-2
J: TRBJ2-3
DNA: TGTGCCAGCAGCCAAGGCCCGGGACTAGCGGGAGACACGCAGTATTTT
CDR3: CASSQGPGLAGDTQYF

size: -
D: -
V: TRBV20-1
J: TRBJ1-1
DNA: TGCAGTGCATGGGAGGTCACTGAAGCTTTCTTT
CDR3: CSAWEVTEAFF

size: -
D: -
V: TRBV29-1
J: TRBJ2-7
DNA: TGCAGCGTTGGGCAGGGAGGCTCCTACGAGCAGTACTTC
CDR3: CSVGQGGSYEQYF

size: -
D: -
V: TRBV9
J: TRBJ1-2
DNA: TGTGCCAGCAGCGCGTCAGAAACCTATGGCTACACCTTC
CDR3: CASSASETYGYTF

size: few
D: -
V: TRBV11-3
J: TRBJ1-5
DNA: TGTGCCAGCAGCTTAGGAGGGGGTCCACACGAGCCCCAGCATTTT
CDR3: CASSLGGGPHEPQHF

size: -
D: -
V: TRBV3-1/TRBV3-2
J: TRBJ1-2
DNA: TGTGCCAGCAGCCAAGGAGTGGTGCCGGCGGGTGGCTACACCTTC
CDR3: CASSQGVVPAGGYTF

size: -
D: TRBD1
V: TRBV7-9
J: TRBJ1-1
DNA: TGTGCCAGCAGCCCTCATATTGGGACAGGCAGGAACACTGAAGCTTTCTTT
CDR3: CASSPHIGTGRNTEAFF

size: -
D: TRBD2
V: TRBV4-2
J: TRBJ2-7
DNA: TGTGCCAGCAGCCTCCGACTAGCGGTCCACGAGCAGTACTTC
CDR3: CASSLRLAVHEQYF

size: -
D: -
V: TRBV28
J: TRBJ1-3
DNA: TGTGCCAGCAGTCTGGGGGCAGGAAAGGCCAACACCATATATTTT
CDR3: CASSLGAGKANTIYF

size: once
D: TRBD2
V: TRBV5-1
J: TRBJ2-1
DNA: TGCGCCAGCAGCAGTAGCGGGAAGGGCAATGAGCAGTTCTTC
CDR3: CASSSSGKGNEQFF

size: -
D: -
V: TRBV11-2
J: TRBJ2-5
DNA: TGTGCCAGCAGCGAGACCCTAGGCGCCCAGTACTTC
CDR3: CASSETLGAQYF

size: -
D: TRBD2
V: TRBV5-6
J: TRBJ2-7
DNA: TGTGCCAGCAGCTTGTTCTGGACTAGTCCCTACGAGCAGTACTTC
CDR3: CASSLFWTSPYEQYF

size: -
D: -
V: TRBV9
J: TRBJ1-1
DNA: TGTGCCAGCAGCGTAGTAGTACCCGGGAGGAACACTGAAGCTTTCTTT
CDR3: CASSVVVPGRNTEAFF

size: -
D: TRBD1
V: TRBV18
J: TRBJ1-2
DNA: TGTGCCAGCTCACCCCCGGGACAGGGGAGCTATGGCTACACCTTC
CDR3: CASSPPGQGSYGYTF

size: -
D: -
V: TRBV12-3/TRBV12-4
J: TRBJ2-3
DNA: TGTGCCAGCAGTTTAATCAGGGGTACGCAGTATTTT
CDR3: CASSLIRGTQYF

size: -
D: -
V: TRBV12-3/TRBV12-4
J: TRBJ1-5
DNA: TGTGCCAGCAGTTTTACAACGGGGCAGCCCCAGCATTTT
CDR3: CASSFTTGQPQHF

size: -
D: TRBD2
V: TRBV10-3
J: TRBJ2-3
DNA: TGTGCCATTAGGACTAGCGGTGTCACAGATACGCAGTATTTT
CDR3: CAIRTSGVTDTQYF

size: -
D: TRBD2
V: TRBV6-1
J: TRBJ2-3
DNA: TGTGCCAGCAGTAAAGGACTAGGCCCAGATACGCAGTATTTT
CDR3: CASSKGLGPDTQYF

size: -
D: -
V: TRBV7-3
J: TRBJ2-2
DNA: TGTGCCAGCAGCTTAGGACTGGGCGGCACCGGGGAGCTGTTTTTT
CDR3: CASSLGLGGTGELFF